The T cell receptor (beta chain) described here comes from a study of cytomegalovirus exposure and HLA in healthy donors. Broader study findings: In a later analysis, specific HLA alleles were associated with 15,000 to 20,000 TCR beta sequences at a 0.05 false discovery rate. Looking again later, the authors saw that most CMV-associated TCR beta chains seemed HLA-restricted. The study put 160 or so TCR beta chains on its list as cytomegalovirus-associated. Most subjects had HLA-A and HLA-B alleles reportedly predicted accurately by TCR beta sequences.

Germline lookup yields CDR1 PRHDT and CDR2 FYEKMQ (reference sequence). This CDR3 region has 15 residues. Trimming removed 4 bases from V and 5 bases from J; junction bases left unmatched: 11. Vbeta (60) and Jbeta (13) primers were used in the PCR. Only in-frame clones appear in the TCRdb table, and some are missing; sequencing was by immunoSEQ multiplex PCR. The sample records roughly 200,000 clones, roughly 80% being singletons. This clone was observed a handful of times. What it recognizes is unknown. J is TRBJ2-7 and V is TRBV13; 7 bases match TRBD1. Sequenced: PBMCs. This sequence originates from a man aged 25 to 40 in good health and CMV-seronegative. The CDR3 sequence: CASSSPLDRSNEQYF. The CDR3 DNA sequence: TGTGCCAGCAGCTCACCTTTGGACAGGTCTAACGAGCAGTACTTC.